The entry below describes one T cell receptor (beta chain). The target of this receptor is not known. Qualities for individual bases were not recorded, and no much larger clone is one base off. The donors belonged to the validation cohort of roughly 120 subjects, which was separate from the roughly 670-subject first cohort. The data belong to a study of cytomegalovirus exposure and HLA in healthy donors (dated by TCRdb to between 2016 and 2019). The study in broad terms: According to a later analysis, the roughly 130 validation repertoires were produced on the same platform as the 666 repertoires of the first cohort. The study aimed to test whether cataloging public T cell receptors could reveal signatures of past pathogen exposure. Along with the approximately 620-subject first cohort, a separate validation cohort of about 110 different subjects was used. To predict cytomegalovirus infection status, the study combined high-throughput TCR immunosequencing, statistical association of individual TCRs with disease status, and machine learning.

Overall study results and their limits: According to the authors, the approach could potentially be generalized to other disease states and immunological phenotypes. Most TCR sequences were observed very rarely across donors, whereas some public TCRs were present in many individuals. A few of the identified cytomegalovirus-associated TCR beta chains were confirmed in vitro to be specific for cytomegalovirus antigens. A total of some 180 TCR beta chains were listed by the study as associated with cytomegalovirus. Cytomegalovirus status was reported to be diagnosed by the classifier with high specificity and sensitivity in both the original and validation cohorts. The validation cohort had no HLA typing available for a later analysis, so co-occurrence within that cohort was assessed over all 120 or so repertoires. Of the cluster scores, 90% to 95% were above 0 in a later analysis, which found that TCRs clustered in the first cohort also tended to co-occur in the roughly 130 validation repertoires.

From the cysteine through the phenylalanine, the CDR3 covers 16 amino acids. The sequence is cut down to CDR3 DNA, 48 bases in frame from base 1. Compared with germline, V lacks 0 bases and J lacks 8 bases; bases without a gene match: 8. As encoded in the germline V gene, CDR1 is SGHRS while CDR2 is YFSETQ. The library was prepared using the immunoSEQ multiplex PCR assay. The source study handled its data this way. A statistical classification framework was built for diagnosing cytomegalovirus status from the catalog of TCR beta chain sequences. TCRdb re-hosts the immuneACCESS table, in-frame sequences only. Its copies lack some clones; in the studies checked, an unresolved V gene accounts for under half of them, and the cause for the rest is not known. V and J calls and clone size follow that table, whereas D and trimming were derived from the DNA. This sample is represented by 200,000 to 250,000 clones; 88% of them were singletons. 2.5% to 3.5% of the sample belongs to the ten largest clones.

Source material: PBMCs. This TCR was recovered from a woman aged 18 to 35 in good health and CMV-seronegative. The chain links TRBV5-1 with TRBJ2-1; 10 bases in the junction line up with TRBD1. The DNA sequence is TGCGCCAGCAGCTTGGACGCGGGACAGGGGAGGGATGAGCAGTTCTTC. The encoded protein is CASSLDAGQGRDEQFF.